This T cell receptor beta chain was sequenced during a study of blood T cell repertoires in COVID-19. The CDR3 extends over 15 amino acids. J was trimmed by 6 bases and V by 5 bases; bases with no gene match: 9. The germline V gene encodes CDR1 SGHTA and CDR2 FQGNSA. The repertoire was sequenced with immunoSEQ multiplex PCR; TCRdb's copy has only in-frame clones and lacks some. The repertoire consists of over 85,000 clones, with roughly 87% occurring once and the leading ten covering 4% to 5.5%. V usage is TRBV7-2 and J usage is TRBJ1-5, with 8 nucleotides matching TRBD1. The specimen sequenced was peripheral blood. The TCR sequence derives from a woman in her fifties or sixties with COVID-19, enrolled during active disease. The CDR3 region has the DNA TGTGCCAGCAGCCGGGGGTCGGACAGGGCTCAGCCCCAGCATTTT. Its translation is CASSRGSDRAQPQHF.